A selection of T cell receptor beta chains follows, all from one sample in a study of T cells after yellow fever vaccination. TCRdb re-derived calls from the 5' RACE reads in MiXCR, one entry per CDR3 protein. This table has some 320,000 distinct CDR3 sequences, 8.7% appearing once. Sample: CD4+ T cells sorted from PBMCs, taken 5 days after the yellow fever booster vaccination. Receptors were obtained from a man between 18 and 35 years old who received the YFV17D yellow fever vaccine. Both conserved end residues are part of each CDR3. D genes are given only for firm matches. Clone size, where shown, is once, few, many, or a class for clones that have expanded.

D gene: TRBD1
V gene: TRBV7-2
clone size: .
J gene: TRBJ2-3
CDR3 protein: CASSPGQGEYTQYF
CDR3 DNA: TGTGCCAGCAGCCCAGGACAGGGGGAATATACGCAGTATTTT

D gene: TRBD1
V gene: TRBV10-3
clone size: many
J gene: TRBJ1-6
CDR3 protein: CAMGQGNNSPLHF
CDR3 DNA: TGTGCCATGGGACAGGGCAATAATTCACCCCTCCACTTT

D gene: .
V gene: TRBV7-2
clone size: .
J gene: TRBJ2-5
CDR3 protein: CASSFPSPETQYF
CDR3 DNA: TGTGCCAGCAGCTTCCCTAGCCCAGAGACCCAGTACTTC

D gene: TRBD2
V gene: TRBV2
clone size: .
J gene: TRBJ2-3
CDR3 protein: CASSRGDFADTQYF
CDR3 DNA: TGTGCCAGCAGTCGGGGGGACTTCGCAGATACGCAGTATTTT

D gene: .
V gene: TRBV5-4
clone size: .
J gene: TRBJ1-2
CDR3 protein: CASTIDIGGYTF
CDR3 DNA: TGTGCCAGCACCATTGACATTGGTGGCTACACCTTC

D gene: .
V gene: TRBV24-1
clone size: few
J gene: TRBJ1-5
CDR3 protein: CATSPGHSLGVTRPQHF
CDR3 DNA: TGTGCCACCAGCCCGGGACACTCATTAGGGGTGACTCGGCCCCAGCATTTT

D gene: .
V gene: TRBV5-1
clone size: .
J gene: TRBJ1-4
CDR3 protein: CASSSMSTNEKLFF
CDR3 DNA: TGCGCCAGCAGCTCGATGTCAACTAATGAAAAACTGTTTTTT

D gene: TRBD1
V gene: TRBV6-1
clone size: .
J gene: TRBJ2-3
CDR3 protein: CASNPGQSDTQYF
CDR3 DNA: TGTGCCAGCAACCCGGGACAGTCAGATACGCAGTATTTT

D gene: .
V gene: TRBV7-3
clone size: .
J gene: TRBJ1-6
CDR3 protein: CASSLKGNNSPLHF
CDR3 DNA: TGTGCCAGCAGCTTAAAGGGGAATAATTCACCCCTCCACTTT

D gene: .
V gene: TRBV20-1
clone size: few
J gene: TRBJ2-1
CDR3 protein: CSARELGGPYNEQFF
CDR3 DNA: TGCAGTGCTAGAGAGCTGGGGGGACCCTACAATGAGCAGTTCTTC